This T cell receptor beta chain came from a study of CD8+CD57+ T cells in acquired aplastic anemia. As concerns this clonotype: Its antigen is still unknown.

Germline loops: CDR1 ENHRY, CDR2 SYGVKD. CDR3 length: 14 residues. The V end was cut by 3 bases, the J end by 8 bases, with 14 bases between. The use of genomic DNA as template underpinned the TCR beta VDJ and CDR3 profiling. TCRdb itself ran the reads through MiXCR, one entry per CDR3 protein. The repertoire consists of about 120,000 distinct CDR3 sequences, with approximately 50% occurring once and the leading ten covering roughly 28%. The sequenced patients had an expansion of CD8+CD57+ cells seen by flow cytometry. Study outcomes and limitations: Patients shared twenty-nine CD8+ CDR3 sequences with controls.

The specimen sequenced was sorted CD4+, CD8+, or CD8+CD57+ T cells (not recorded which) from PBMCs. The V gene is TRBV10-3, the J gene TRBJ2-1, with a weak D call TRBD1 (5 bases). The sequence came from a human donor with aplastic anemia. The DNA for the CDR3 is TGTGCCATCAGTGAAATATTGCAGGGTGATGAGCAGTTCTTC. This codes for CAISEILQGDEQFF.